The sequence of this T cell receptor (beta chain) was determined in a study of blood T cell repertoires in COVID-19 (TCRdb year 2020). Context from the whole study: Samples from collaborators originated in the United States, Italy and Spain and spanned both the acute and convalescent phases of COVID-19. The dataset comprised deeply sampled blood TCRbeta repertoires from subjects exposed to, actively infected with, or recovered from COVID-19. HLA class I and class II types, where available, came from metadata supplied by the sample provider rather than from assay-based typing. A de-identified subject ID, COVID-19 status, age in years and sex were almost always included in the sample metadata. Samples came from the ongoing ImmuneRACE study (first 160 participants) plus 1,254 subjects from 6 global collaborators. The repertoires were released in a freely available public database intended as a resource for research on the immune response to SARS-CoV-2. The material from the prospective study consisted of cDNA or gDNA derived from T cells, B-cell-depleted T cells, or PBMCs. Results the study describes overall, beyond this receptor: Clinical and demographic metadata were provided uncurated, with the amount varying by source and participant.

TCRbeta CDR3 regions were amplified from genomic DNA by means of the immunoSEQ Assay, a bias-controlled multiplex PCR. The original pipeline was this. Nucleated cell counts per sample were estimated from amplification of reference gene primers within the assay. To quantify the absolute abundance of each unique TCRbeta CDR3 rearrangement, sequence reads were collapsed and filtered. For each sample, productive Simpson clonality was calculated as the square root of Simpson's diversity index across productive rearrangements. What TCRdb holds here is the immuneACCESS table cut down to in-frame rearrangements. Part of the clones is not present; checked against another copy, under half of the missing clones reflect an unresolved V gene, and the others are unexplained. The V and J calls and clone size come from that table; D and trimming were worked out from the DNA. For this sample the table gives roughly 72,000 clones, of which approximately 90% were detected only once. Roughly 19% of the sample lies in the top ten.

In regard to this clone: Its cognate antigen has yet to be identified. Base-call qualities are not available, and no considerably larger clone is one nucleotide away.

Each collaborating institution followed its own protocols to collect whole blood in K2EDTA tubes. For TCRbeta analysis, collaborator samples were shipped as frozen whole blood, as isolated PBMCs, or as DNA extracted from either sample type. Trimming leaves V shorter by 3 bases and J shorter by 2 bases, with the junction holding 7 bases beyond the gene matches. Via the germline V gene, CDR1 is SGHRS and CDR2 YFSETQ. The CDR3 numbers 16 residues from cysteine through phenylalanine. Only the CDR3 DNA stays, 48 bases, in frame from base 1. The V gene is TRBV5-1 and the J gene is TRBJ2-5, with 10 central nucleotides matching TRBD1. What was sequenced was peripheral blood. This sequence was found in a human donor in a cohort sampled during active COVID-19. The base sequence is TGCGCCAGCAGCTACGTCGGACAGGGGGTACAAGAGACCCAGTACTTC. Its translation reads: CASSYVGQGVQETQYF. The reference TRBV5-1 and TRBJ2-5 proteins fill in what lies around the CDR3, so the full variable domain reads KAGVTQTPRYLIKTRGQQVTLSCSPISGHRSVSWYQQTPGQGLQFLFEYFSETQRNKGNFPGRFSGRQFSNSRSEMNVSTLELGDSALYLCASSYVGQGVQETQYFGPGTRLLVL.